This entry lists 27 T cell receptor beta chains sequenced from one sample in a study of cytotoxic CD8 clonotypes in ibrutinib-treated CLL. Assay: immunoSEQ multiplex PCR; the TCRdb copy retains only in-frame clones and omits some. The sample carries some 150,000 clones, around three quarters recorded once. The source was PBMCs, collected after 12 months of ibrutinib treatment. Source of these receptors: a human donor with chronic lymphocytic leukemia.

The V gene is TRBV30, the J gene TRBJ2-1, with TRBD2 matching over 8 bases. Germline CDR1 and CDR2: GTSNPN and SVGIG (reference sequence). This CDR3 region has 14 residues. The junction had 5 bases not matched to a gene; V was cut back by 7 bases and J by 0 bases. CDR3 region: CASERESSYNEQFF. The CDR3 DNA is TGTGCCTCTGAGCGGGAGAGCTCCTACAATGAGCAGTTCTTC.

The V and J genes are TRBV19 and TRBJ2-1; 11 nucleotides line up with TRBD1. The CDR3 spans 16 residues. Per the germline V gene, CDR1 is LNHDA and CDR2 is SQIVND (reference sequence). The V gene end was trimmed by 3 bases and the J gene end by 5 bases; junction bases not matched to a gene: 6. The CDR3 bases are TGTGCCAGTAGTATTCTAAGGACAGGGGGCAACAATGAGCAGTTCTTC. Translation gives CASSILRTGGNNEQFF.

The chain uses TRBV9 and TRBJ2-1; the D is unclear. With 0 bases removed from V and 7 bases from J, the gap between germline ends came to 8 bases. The CDR3 is 13 residues long. Germline CDR1 SGDLS, CDR2 YYNGEE. Written as DNA, the CDR3 is TGTGCCAGCAGCGTAGCCCTATTGAATGAGCAGTTCTTC. Its protein product is CASSVALLNEQFF.

This clone was recorded a few times. CDR3 residues: CASITTGRSGEAFF. Here the CDR3 DNA reads TGTGCCAGTATTACGACAGGGCGGTCGGGTGAAGCTTTCTTT. The chain couples TRBV19 to TRBJ1-1; 7 bases map to TRBD1. V lost 7 bases, J lost 7 bases, and 12 bases stayed unmatched. Germline CDR1 and CDR2: LNHDA and SQIVND (reference sequence). The CDR3 totals 14 residues.

The genes are TRBV5-1 and TRBJ2-1; 14 positions match TRBD2. Trimming at V came to 4 bases and at J to 15 bases, leaving 9 bases not matched to a gene. The CDR3 loop spans 14 amino acids. CDR1 SGHRS and CDR2 YFSETQ come from the germline V gene. CDR3 sequence (DNA): TGCGCCAGCAGCGTCGGACTAGCGGGAGGTTTGTGGTTCTTC. It yields the protein CASSVGLAGGLWFF. The whole variable domain, filled in from reference TRBV5-1 and TRBJ2-1, reads KAGVTQTPRYLIKTRGQQVTLSCSPISGHRSVSWYQQTPGQGLQFLFEYFSETQRNKGNFPGRFSGRQFSNSRSEMNVSTLELGDSALYLCASSVGLAGGLWFFGPGTRLTVL.

The chain employs TRBV5-4 and TRBJ2-7; no clear D. Trimming left V 0 bases short and J 3 bases short, with 4 bases between. The CDR3 contains 12 residues. Germline V lookup: CDR1 SGHNT, CDR2 YYREEE (reference sequence). The CDR3 loop reads CASSLDVYEQYF. CDR3 bases: TGTGCCAGCAGCTTGGACGTCTACGAGCAGTACTTC.

This rearrangement joins TRBV5-6 to TRBJ1-1, with D unclear. Germline lookup yields CDR1 SGHDT and CDR2 YYEEEE. The CDR3 consists of 13 residues. Trimming took off 3 bases at V and 1 base at J, with 7 bases between the two ends. The CDR3 nucleotides are TGTGCCAGCAGCTCGAATAGGAACACTGAAGCTTTCTTT. Translating gives CASSSNRNTEAFF. Filled out from reference TRBV5-6 and TRBJ1-1, the complete variable domain reads DAGVTQSPTHLIKTRGQQVTLRCSPKSGHDTVSWYQQALGQGPQFIFQYYEEEERQRGNFPDRFSGHQFPNYSSELNVNALLLGDSALYLCASSSNRNTEAFFGQGTRLTVV.

The V and J genes are TRBV28 and TRBJ2-7; 7 bases line up with TRBD2. Germline assignment: CDR1 MDHEN and CDR2 SYDVKM. The CDR3 spans 15 residues. The trim removed 3 bases at V and 3 bases at J, leaving 8 bases unmatched. CDR3 loop: CASSFPGGRSYEQYF. CDR3 bases: TGTGCCAGCAGTTTCCCCGGGGGGAGGAGCTACGAGCAGTACTTC.

This chain joins TRBV7-8 and TRBJ1-1; D not certain. Germline CDR1 SGHVS, CDR2 FQNEAQ. V was trimmed by 0 bases and J by 4 bases, leaving 6 bases between them. This CDR3 comprises 13 residues. CDR3 loop: CASSLASGTEAFF. DNA of the CDR3: TGTGCCAGCAGCTTAGCGTCCGGCACTGAAGCTTTCTTT.

The chain joins TRBV6-4 to TRBJ2-5; D might be TRBD2 (5 bases). Between the trimmed V and J ends, which lost 1 base and 7 bases, there was a span of 10 bases. Looked up from germline, CDR1 is MRHNA and CDR2 is SNTAGT. This CDR3 is built from 13 residues. The CDR3 DNA reads as TGTGCCAGCAGTGACTGGGCAGGAGGGACCCAGTACTTC. Protein product: CASSDWAGGTQYF.

V and J are TRBV7-3 and TRBJ2-3, with TRBD2 matching over 10 bases. The V gene's germline CDR1 is SGHTA and CDR2 FQGTGA. Germline trimming cut 5 bases from V and 2 bases from J; bases unmatched to any gene: 4. This CDR3 has 15 residues. The CDR3 reads CASSRTSGNTDTQYF. In nucleotides, the CDR3 is TGTGCCAGCAGCCGGACTAGCGGCAACACAGATACGCAGTATTTT.

The chain is built from TRBV18 and TRBJ2-7; TRBD1 might be the D (5 bases). Germline V gene sequence: CDR1 KGHSH, CDR2 LQKENI. This CDR3 has 16 amino acids. Deletions cut 0 bases from V and 1 base from J, with 13 bases between. CDR3 region: CASSPPPGRYSYEQYF. The CDR3 coding sequence is TGTGCCAGCTCACCACCCCCAGGGCGCTATTCCTACGAGCAGTACTTC.

The V call is TRBV27, the J call TRBJ2-5; TRBD2 might be the D (5 bases). CDR3 length: 14 amino acids. Trimming removed 2 bases from V and 2 bases from J, with 9 bases in between. CDR1 is MNHEY and CDR2 is SMNVEV in the germline V gene (reference sequence). CDR3 coding DNA: TGTGCCAGCAGTTTAGTAGCGAGACAAGAGACCCAGTACTTC. It codes for CASSLVARQETQYF.

The chain carries TRBV6-5 and TRBJ2-7, with 8 nucleotides matching TRBD1. The CDR3 totals 15 residues. V gave up 5 bases and J gave up 7 bases; unmatched junction bases: 13. Per germline, CDR1 MNHEY and CDR2 SVGAGI. The CDR3 sequence is CASSPSGGFRREQYF. The DNA of the CDR3 is TGTGCCAGCAGTCCCTCAGGGGGCTTCCGGCGAGAGCAGTACTTC.

This clone was picked up one time. V is TRBV19 and J is TRBJ2-1, with D perhaps matching TRBD1 (5 bases). CDR3 size: 12 residues. Deletions cut 8 bases from V and 13 bases from J, with 18 bases between. CDR1 is LNHDA and CDR2 is SQIVND in the germline V gene (reference sequence). The CDR3 DNA follows: TGTGCCAGTGGAACGACAGTAGCCAAACAGTTCTTC. Translation: CASGTTVAKQFF.

The rearrangement joins TRBV7-6 to TRBJ2-7; no reliable D call. This CDR3 contains 13 residues. Looked up from germline, CDR1 is SGHVS and CDR2 is FNYEAQ. Trimming cost V 1 base and J 1 base, with 5 bases left between them. DNA of the CDR3: TGTGCCAGCAGCTTAGGGGATTCCTACGAGCAGTACTTC. This codes for CASSLGDSYEQYF.

The chain combines TRBV5-4 with TRBJ1-2; 7 nucleotides line up with TRBD1. The CDR3 length is 17 residues. After removal of 3 bases from V and 7 bases from J, the junction contained 18 bases not matched to a gene. CDR1 and CDR2 from the germline V gene are SGHNT and YYREEE (reference sequence). The CDR3 reads CASSSTNRPKQGSGYTF. The CDR3 nucleotides read TGTGCCAGCAGCTCCACAAACCGTCCCAAACAGGGGTCTGGCTACACCTTC.

The CDR3 bases are TGTGCCAGCAGTTTACCCCCGACTAGCGCCTTAGAGGAGACCCAGTACTTC. It encodes CASSLPPTSALEETQYF. The chain recombines TRBV28 with TRBJ2-5; 8 positions match TRBD2. The CDR3 runs 17 residues. V shed 2 bases, J shed 5 bases, and the junction held 13 bases outside the gene matches. CDR1 and CDR2 (germline): MDHEN, SYDVKM.

The table lists this clone with a count of one. The genes are TRBV7-9 and TRBJ2-5; 10 bases align to TRBD2. Per germline, CDR1 SEHNR and CDR2 FQNEAQ (reference sequence). V was pared by 2 bases and J by 3 bases, with 9 bases of the junction left unmatched. The CDR3 totals 17 residues. DNA for the CDR3: TGTGCCAGCAGCTTATCTACGGTGCTAGCGGGAGAAGAGACCCAGTACTTC. Its protein is CASSLSTVLAGEETQYF. Looking up the rest from reference TRBV7-9 and TRBJ2-5 gives the full variable domain: DTGVSQNPRHKITKRGQNVTFRCDPISEHNRLYWYRQTLGQGPEFLTYFQNEAQLEKSRLLSDRFSAERPKGSFSTLEIQRTEQGDSAMYLCASSLSTVLAGEETQYFGPGTRLLVL.

This clone appeared a few times. This chain links TRBV5-1 with TRBJ1-5; D call uncertain. This CDR3 spans 13 amino acids. From germline, CDR1 is SGHRS and CDR2 YFSETQ. With 0 bases removed from V and 3 bases from J, the gap between germline ends came to 4 bases. CDR3 DNA sequence: TGCGCCAGCAGCTTGGACCCCAATCAGCCCCAGCATTTT. Translation gives CASSLDPNQPQHF.

The J gene is TRBJ2-7, the V gene TRBV4-2, with D possibly being TRBD2 (6 bases). This CDR3 spans 14 amino acids. The germline V and J ends were trimmed by 4 bases and 2 bases, with 12 bases remaining between them. The germline V gene has CDR1 LGHNA and CDR2 YNFKEQ. The CDR3 is CASSPPGRPYEQYF. The CDR3 DNA reads TGTGCCAGCAGCCCCCCAGGGAGGCCCTACGAGCAGTACTTC.

The genes are TRBV7-9 and TRBJ2-2, with D unclear. CDR1 and CDR2 (germline): SEHNR, FQNEAQ (reference sequence). The CDR3 spans 16 residues. V was clipped by 2 bases and J by 0 bases, with 10 bases between them. CDR3 loop: CASSLFLGANTGELFF. Here the CDR3 DNA reads TGTGCCAGCAGCTTATTCCTGGGTGCGAACACCGGGGAGCTGTTTTTT.

This clone was seen just once. This sequence joins TRBV19 and TRBJ2-5, with 8 bases fitting TRBD1. V dropped 7 bases and J dropped 0; count of bases not matched to a gene: 7. CDR1 and CDR2 (germline): LNHDA, SQIVND (reference sequence). CDR3 size: 15 residues. The CDR3 DNA is TGTGCCAGTAATCCGACAGGGGAGGACCAAGAGACCCAGTACTTC. It is translated as CASNPTGEDQETQYF.

This rearrangement joins TRBV11-2 to TRBJ2-7; D gene ambiguous. Trimming removed 1 base from V and 4 bases from J, with 11 bases in between. The germline V gene encodes CDR1 SGHAT and CDR2 FQNNGV. This CDR3 is 14 amino acids long. The CDR3 DNA is TGTGCCAGCAGCTTAGTGGCGGAGCTGTACGAGCAGTACTTC. It is translated as CASSLVAELYEQYF.

The chain is built from TRBV29-1 and TRBJ2-7; 12 bases align to TRBD1. Germline CDR1 is SQVTM and CDR2 is ANQGSEA. V lost 5 bases, J lost 5 bases, and 4 bases stayed unmatched. The CDR3 extends over 13 amino acids. CDR3 loop: CSVLGTGGDEQYF. The CDR3 DNA reads TGCAGCGTTTTAGGGACAGGGGGCGACGAGCAGTACTTC.

The rearrangement joins TRBV5-1 to TRBJ2-5; 8 bases line up with TRBD1. CDR3 length: 16 residues. V was pared by 4 bases and J by 2 bases, with 10 bases of the junction left unmatched. The germline gives CDR1 SGHRS, CDR2 YFSETQ. CDR3 bases: TGCGCCAGCAGCCGTCAGGGGGACAGGTCGCAAGAGACCCAGTACTTC. It translates to CASSRQGDRSQETQYF.

This rearrangement joins TRBV29-1 to TRBJ2-7, with 8 bases lining up with TRBD1. V dropped 6 bases and J dropped 1; count of bases not matched to a gene: 8. This CDR3 is 14 amino acids long. Germline-derived CDR1 and CDR2 are SQVTM and ANQGSEA. The CDR3 protein is CSVATGGKSYEQYF. The CDR3 region has the DNA TGCAGCGTAGCAACAGGGGGAAAATCCTACGAGCAGTACTTC.